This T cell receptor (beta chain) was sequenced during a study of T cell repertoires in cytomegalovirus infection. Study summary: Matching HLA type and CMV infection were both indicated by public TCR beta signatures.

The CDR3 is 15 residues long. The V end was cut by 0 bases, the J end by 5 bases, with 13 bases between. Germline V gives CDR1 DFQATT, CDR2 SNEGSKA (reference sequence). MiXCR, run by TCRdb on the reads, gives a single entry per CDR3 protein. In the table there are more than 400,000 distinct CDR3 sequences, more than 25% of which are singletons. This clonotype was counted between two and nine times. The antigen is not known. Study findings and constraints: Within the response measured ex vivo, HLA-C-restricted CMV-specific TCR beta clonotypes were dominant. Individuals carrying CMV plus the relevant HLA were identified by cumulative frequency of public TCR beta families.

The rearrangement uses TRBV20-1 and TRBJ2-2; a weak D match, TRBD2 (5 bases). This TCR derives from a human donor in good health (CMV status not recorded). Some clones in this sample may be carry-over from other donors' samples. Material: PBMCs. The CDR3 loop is CSARDRTSGTGELFF. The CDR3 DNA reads TGCAGTGCTAGAGATAGAACTAGTGGTACCGGGGAGCTGTTTTTT.